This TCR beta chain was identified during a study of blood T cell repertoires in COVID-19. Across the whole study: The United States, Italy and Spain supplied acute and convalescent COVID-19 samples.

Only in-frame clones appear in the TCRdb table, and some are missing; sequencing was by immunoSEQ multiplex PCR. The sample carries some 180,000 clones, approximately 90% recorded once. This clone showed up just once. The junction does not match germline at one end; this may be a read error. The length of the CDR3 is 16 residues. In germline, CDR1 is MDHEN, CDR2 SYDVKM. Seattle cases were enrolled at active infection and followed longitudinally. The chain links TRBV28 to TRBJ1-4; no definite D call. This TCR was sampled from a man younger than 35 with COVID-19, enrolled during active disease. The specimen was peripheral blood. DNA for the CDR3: TGTGCCAGCAGTTTGTATTTCAGGTCAGGCCCCCCAAAACTGCTTTTT. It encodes CASSLYFRSGPPKLLF.